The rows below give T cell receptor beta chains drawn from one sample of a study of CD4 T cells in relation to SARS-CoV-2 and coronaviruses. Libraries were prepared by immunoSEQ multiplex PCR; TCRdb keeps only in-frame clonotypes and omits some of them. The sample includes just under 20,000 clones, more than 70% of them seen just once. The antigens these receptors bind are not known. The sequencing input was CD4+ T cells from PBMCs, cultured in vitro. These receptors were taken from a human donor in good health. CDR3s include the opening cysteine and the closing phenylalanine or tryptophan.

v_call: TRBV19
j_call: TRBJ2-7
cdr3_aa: CASSIDRQGPYEQYF

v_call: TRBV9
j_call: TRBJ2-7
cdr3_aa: CASSVDWGRDYEQYF

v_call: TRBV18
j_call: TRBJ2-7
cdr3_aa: CASSPAQASYEQYF

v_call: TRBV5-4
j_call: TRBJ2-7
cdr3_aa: CASSLGTSGTMYEQYF

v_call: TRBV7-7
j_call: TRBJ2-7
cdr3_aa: CASRRDELAYEQYF

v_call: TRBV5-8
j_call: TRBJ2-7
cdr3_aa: CASSLARASYEQYF

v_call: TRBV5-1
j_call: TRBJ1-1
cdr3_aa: CASSLGGSPATEAFF

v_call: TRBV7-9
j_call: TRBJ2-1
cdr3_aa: CASSFQGQEQFF

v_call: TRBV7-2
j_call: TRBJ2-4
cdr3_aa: CASSSGLAGIIQYF

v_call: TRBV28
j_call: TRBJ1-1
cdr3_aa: CASSLPNLGAFF

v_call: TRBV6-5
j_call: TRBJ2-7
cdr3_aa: CALRSAGINYEQYF

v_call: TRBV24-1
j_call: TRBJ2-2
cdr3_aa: CATSGGDRATGELFF

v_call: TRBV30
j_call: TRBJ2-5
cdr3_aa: CAWGDSQETQYF